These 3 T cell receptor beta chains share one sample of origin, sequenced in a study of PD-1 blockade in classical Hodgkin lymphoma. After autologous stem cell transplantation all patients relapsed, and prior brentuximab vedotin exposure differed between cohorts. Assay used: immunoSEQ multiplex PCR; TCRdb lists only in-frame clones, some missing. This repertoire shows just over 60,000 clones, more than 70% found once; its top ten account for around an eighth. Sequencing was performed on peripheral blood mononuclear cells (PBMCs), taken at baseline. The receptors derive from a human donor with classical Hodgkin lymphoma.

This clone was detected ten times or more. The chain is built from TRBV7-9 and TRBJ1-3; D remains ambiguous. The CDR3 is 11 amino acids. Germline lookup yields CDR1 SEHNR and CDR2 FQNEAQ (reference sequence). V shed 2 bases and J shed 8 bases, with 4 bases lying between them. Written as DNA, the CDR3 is TGTGCCAGCAGCTTATTGGACACCATATATTTT. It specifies CASSLLDTIYF.

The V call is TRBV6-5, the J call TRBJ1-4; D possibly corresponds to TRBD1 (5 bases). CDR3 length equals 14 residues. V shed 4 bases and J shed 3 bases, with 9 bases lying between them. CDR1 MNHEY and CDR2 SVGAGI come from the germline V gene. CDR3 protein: CASSSGKANEKLFF. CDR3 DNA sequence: TGTGCCAGCAGTTCAGGGAAGGCTAATGAAAAACTGTTTTTT.

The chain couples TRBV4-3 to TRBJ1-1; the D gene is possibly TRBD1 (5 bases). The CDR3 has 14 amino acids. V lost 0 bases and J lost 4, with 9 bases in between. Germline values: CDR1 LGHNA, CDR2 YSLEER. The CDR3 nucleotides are TGCGCCAGCAGCCAAGAGCGGGGGACCACTGAAGCTTTCTTT. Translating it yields CASSQERGTTEAFF.